This T cell receptor beta chain originates from a study of T-cell reconstitution after alpha-beta-depleted transplantation in children. Points from the study as a whole: A year post-transplant, T-cell counts and diversity derived mostly from newly produced T cells. Several hundred expanded graft clones reportedly supplied alpha-beta T cells about two months after transplant.

V trimming: 3 bases; J trimming: 2 bases; junction bases outside the gene matches: 1. CDR3 length: 14 residues. Per germline, CDR1 LNHDA and CDR2 SQIVND (reference sequence). This clonotype turned up a few times. What it recognizes is unknown. Unique molecular identifiers were incorporated into the prepared TCRbeta library. TCRdb recomputed calls from the PCR reads with MiXCR, one row per CDR3 protein. This table has about 400,000 distinct CDR3 sequences, about 16% appearing once. The origin of this receptor is a boy younger than two who had a stem cell transplant for Wiskott-Aldrich syndrome, so the T cells may come from the graft donor. The chain combines TRBV19 with TRBJ2-1; 7 bases align to TRBD2. The sequencing here drew on PBMCs, mostly from graft donor cells, taken 360 days after TCRalphabeta/CD19-depleted stem cell transplant. CDR3 sequence reads: CASSMGLTYNEQFF. The CDR3, as DNA: TGTGCCAGTAGTATGGGACTAACCTACAATGAGCAGTTCTTC.